Listed below are T cell receptor beta chains from one sample, sequenced in a study of patients and donors after allogeneic stem cell transplantation. A single record per CDR3 protein comes from TCRdb applying MiXCR to the RT-PCR reads. The sample shows 200,000 to 250,000 distinct CDR3 sequences, roughly 13% of them seen only once. Input material: blood, either unsorted or a sorted T cell fraction (not recorded which). Receptor source: a human donor who was either an allogeneic HSCT recipient or a stem cell or donor lymphocyte infusion donor (not recorded which). It is not recorded whose cells these are; they may come from a transplant donor. Both conserved end residues are trimmed from each CDR3. The order of the fields is V gene, J gene, CDR3 protein.

V gene: TRBV19; J gene: TRBJ2-5; CDR3 protein: ASSTQGAKTQY
V gene: TRBV7-8; J gene: TRBJ1-2; CDR3 protein: ASSYQQVDGYT
V gene: TRBV30; J gene: TRBJ2-2; CDR3 protein: AWNEGLNTGELF
V gene: TRBV10-3; J gene: TRBJ2-7; CDR3 protein: AIRTSSYEQY
V gene: TRBV29-1; J gene: TRBJ1-1; CDR3 protein: SVKAGQNTEAF
V gene: TRBV9; J gene: TRBJ2-2; CDR3 protein: ASSVSGGDTGELF
V gene: TRBV6-1; J gene: TRBJ2-7; CDR3 protein: ASSKATSGYYEQY
V gene: TRBV19; J gene: TRBJ1-6; CDR3 protein: ASSGPLDRGNNSPLH
V gene: TRBV6-1; J gene: TRBJ2-3; CDR3 protein: ASSPLVGGPTDTQY
V gene: TRBV11-1; J gene: TRBJ2-3; CDR3 protein: ASSLAVSGSTDTQY
V gene: TRBV5-1; J gene: TRBJ2-2; CDR3 protein: ASSLGIAGVTGELF
V gene: TRBV20-1; J gene: TRBJ2-3; CDR3 protein: SASLLAGEVDTQY
V gene: TRBV2; J gene: TRBJ2-5; CDR3 protein: ASEGTSYETQY
V gene: TRBV20-1; J gene: TRBJ2-1; CDR3 protein: SAPILPGLAGGSSYNEQF
V gene: TRBV4-3; J gene: TRBJ2-4; CDR3 protein: ASSQDLLTGGIQY
V gene: TRBV30; J gene: TRBJ1-3; CDR3 protein: AWSPTGGNTIY
V gene: TRBV7-9; J gene: TRBJ1-6; CDR3 protein: ASSFDRESPLH
V gene: TRBV7-6; J gene: TRBJ2-1; CDR3 protein: ASSIRGGTNPRNEQF
V gene: TRBV20-1; J gene: TRBJ1-5; CDR3 protein: SARAGGQLSNQPQH
V gene: TRBV20-1; J gene: TRBJ1-1; CDR3 protein: SARDIYRESTINTEAF
V gene: TRBV30; J gene: TRBJ1-5; CDR3 protein: AWSRRGVGNQPQH
V gene: TRBV6-2/TRBV6-3; J gene: TRBJ1-1; CDR3 protein: ASTDVPSTEAF
V gene: TRBV29-1; J gene: TRBJ1-2; CDR3 protein: SVELRPYGYT
V gene: TRBV29-1; J gene: TRBJ1-1; CDR3 protein: SVEQGRTEAF
V gene: TRBV12-3/TRBV12-4; J gene: TRBJ1-5; CDR3 protein: ASSPLYSNQPQH
V gene: TRBV6-5; J gene: TRBJ2-1; CDR3 protein: ASSYSQSSYNEQF
V gene: TRBV19; J gene: TRBJ2-7; CDR3 protein: ASSRSRGGGYEQY
V gene: TRBV7-3; J gene: TRBJ2-2; CDR3 protein: ASSRGPTGELF
V gene: TRBV25-1; J gene: TRBJ1-1; CDR3 protein: ASSGYRGGEAF
V gene: TRBV6-1; J gene: TRBJ1-1; CDR3 protein: ASSRPPRRGQGEAF
V gene: TRBV4-2; J gene: TRBJ1-2; CDR3 protein: ASSHRINYGYT
V gene: TRBV27; J gene: TRBJ1-1; CDR3 protein: ASSLSSRRRNTEAF
V gene: TRBV3-1; J gene: TRBJ2-1; CDR3 protein: ASSPQSASSAEQF
V gene: TRBV5-1; J gene: TRBJ1-1; CDR3 protein: ASSPDRTNTEAF
V gene: TRBV19; J gene: TRBJ1-5; CDR3 protein: ASTPQSINQPQH
V gene: TRBV15; J gene: TRBJ1-2; CDR3 protein: ATSRGETVSYT
V gene: TRBV14; J gene: TRBJ1-1; CDR3 protein: ASSQDGGSVEAF
V gene: TRBV7-8; J gene: TRBJ2-1; CDR3 protein: ASSLALGLAGPNEQF
V gene: TRBV5-1; J gene: TRBJ2-7; CDR3 protein: ASSRLAEGYEQY
V gene: TRBV27; J gene: TRBJ1-5; CDR3 protein: ASSLLSSGGTGVQPQH
V gene: TRBV10-3; J gene: TRBJ1-4; CDR3 protein: AISPETNEKLF
V gene: TRBV10-3; J gene: TRBJ1-5; CDR3 protein: AISDGEQPQH
V gene: TRBV5-1; J gene: TRBJ2-7; CDR3 protein: ASRSRSGTYEQY
V gene: TRBV18; J gene: TRBJ2-7; CDR3 protein: ASSPGLAGVDEQY
V gene: TRBV4-3; J gene: TRBJ1-6; CDR3 protein: ASSQGDWEKGSPLH
V gene: TRBV4-1; J gene: TRBJ1-5; CDR3 protein: ASSRTGERQPQH
V gene: TRBV9; J gene: TRBJ2-7; CDR3 protein: ASSPDLAGYEQY
V gene: TRBV12-3/TRBV12-4; J gene: TRBJ1-5; CDR3 protein: ASSLARFAGGNQPQH
V gene: TRBV5-1; J gene: TRBJ1-1; CDR3 protein: ASSRGDSSQAF
V gene: TRBV12-3/TRBV12-4; J gene: TRBJ2-1; CDR3 protein: ASSAPNEQF
V gene: TRBV4-2; J gene: TRBJ2-5; CDR3 protein: ASSQDFGSQETQY
V gene: TRBV5-4; J gene: TRBJ2-7; CDR3 protein: ASSRWDGSYEQY
V gene: TRBV6-1; J gene: TRBJ2-7; CDR3 protein: ASSRRDRDPREQY
V gene: TRBV20-1; J gene: TRBJ2-7; CDR3 protein: SARDQLAGIVEQY
V gene: TRBV11-2; J gene: TRBJ2-5; CDR3 protein: ASSRDQQSQETQY
V gene: TRBV19; J gene: TRBJ2-1; CDR3 protein: ASSIGTTINEQF
V gene: TRBV12-3/TRBV12-4; J gene: TRBJ2-7; CDR3 protein: ASSLIYPGRRSLREQY
V gene: TRBV9; J gene: TRBJ2-2; CDR3 protein: ASNSGGSGDPGELF
V gene: TRBV4-2; J gene: TRBJ2-7; CDR3 protein: ASSQEGTGVSYEQY
V gene: TRBV27; J gene: TRBJ2-1; CDR3 protein: ASSLELPFSYNEQF